This T cell receptor (beta chain) is drawn from a study of control samples from healthy donors and cancer patients. The germline CDR1 and CDR2 sequences are SGHTS and YDEGEE. V lost 4 bases, J lost 0 bases, and 19 bases lay in between. The CDR3 sequence is 17 residues long. Data came from immunoSEQ multiplex PCR; TCRdb stores just in-frame clones and leaves some out. The table has fewer than 100,000 clones, about four fifths seen once. The sequence derives from a woman aged 55-69 years in good health. The V gene is TRBV5-8, the J gene TRBJ1-1, with D possibly TRBD1 on 6 matching bases. Sequences were obtained from blood. CDR3 loop: CASSRQAYNALNTEAFF. As DNA, the CDR3 is TGTGCCAGCAGCAGACAGGCCTATAATGCATTGAACACTGAAGCTTTCTTT.